The source of this T cell receptor (beta chain) is a study of PD-1 blockade in classical Hodgkin lymphoma. Time point meaning: cycle 4 day 1 (C4D1), after more than five weeks of nivolumab. Brentuximab vedotin exposure varied among the patients, all of whom had relapsed after autologous stem cell transplantation. Measured with immunoSEQ multiplex PCR; TCRdb has only the in-frame clones, and not every one. The repertoire holds some 90,000 clones, with around 80% as singletons. The TCR was taken from a human donor with classical Hodgkin lymphoma. This specimen consisted of peripheral blood mononuclear cells (PBMCs), obtained before the fourth cycle of nivolumab.

CDR3 residues: CASSLGTSGRVTQYF. CDR3 nucleotide sequence: TGTGCCAGCAGCTTAGGGACTAGCGGGAGGGTAACGCAGTATTTT. The chain joins TRBV5-4 to TRBJ2-3; TRBD2 agrees at 16 bases. V lost 2 bases, J lost 9 bases, and 3 bases stayed unmatched. The CDR3 has 15 amino acids. Germline lookup yields CDR1 SGHNT and CDR2 YYREEE (reference sequence). The full variable domain, completed using reference TRBV5-4 and TRBJ2-3, is ETGVTQSPTHLIKTRGQQVTLRCSSQSGHNTVSWYQQALGQGPQFIFQYYREEENGRGNFPPRFSGLQFPNYSSELNVNALELDDSALYLCASSLGTSGRVTQYFGPGTRLTVL.